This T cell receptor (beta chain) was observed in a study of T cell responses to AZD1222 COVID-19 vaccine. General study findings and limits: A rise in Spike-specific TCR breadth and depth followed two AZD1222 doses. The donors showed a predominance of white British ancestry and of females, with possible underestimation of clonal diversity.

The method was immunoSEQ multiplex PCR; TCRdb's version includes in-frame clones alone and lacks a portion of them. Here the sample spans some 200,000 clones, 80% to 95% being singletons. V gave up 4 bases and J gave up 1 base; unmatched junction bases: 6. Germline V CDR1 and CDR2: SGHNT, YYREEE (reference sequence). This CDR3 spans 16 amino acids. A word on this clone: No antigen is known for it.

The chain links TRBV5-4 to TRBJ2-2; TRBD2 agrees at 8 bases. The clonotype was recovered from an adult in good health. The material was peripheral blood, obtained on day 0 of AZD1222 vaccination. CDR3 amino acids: CASSLLAARNTGELFF. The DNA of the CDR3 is TGTGCCAGCAGCCTACTAGCGGCTAGGAACACCGGGGAGCTGTTTTTT.